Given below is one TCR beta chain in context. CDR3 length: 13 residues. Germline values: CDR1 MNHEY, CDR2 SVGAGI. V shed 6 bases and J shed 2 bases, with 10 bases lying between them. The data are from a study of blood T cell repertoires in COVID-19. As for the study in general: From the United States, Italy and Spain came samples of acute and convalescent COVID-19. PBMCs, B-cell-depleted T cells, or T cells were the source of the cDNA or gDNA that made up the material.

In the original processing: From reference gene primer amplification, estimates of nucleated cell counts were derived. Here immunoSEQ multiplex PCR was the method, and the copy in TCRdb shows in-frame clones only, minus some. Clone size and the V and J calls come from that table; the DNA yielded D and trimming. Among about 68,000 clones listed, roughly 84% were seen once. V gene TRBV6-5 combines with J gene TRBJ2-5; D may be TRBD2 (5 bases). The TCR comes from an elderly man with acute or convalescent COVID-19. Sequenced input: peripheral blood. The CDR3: CASSDYDQETQYF. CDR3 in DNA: TGTGCCAGCAGCGACTACGATCAAGAGACCCAGTACTTC.